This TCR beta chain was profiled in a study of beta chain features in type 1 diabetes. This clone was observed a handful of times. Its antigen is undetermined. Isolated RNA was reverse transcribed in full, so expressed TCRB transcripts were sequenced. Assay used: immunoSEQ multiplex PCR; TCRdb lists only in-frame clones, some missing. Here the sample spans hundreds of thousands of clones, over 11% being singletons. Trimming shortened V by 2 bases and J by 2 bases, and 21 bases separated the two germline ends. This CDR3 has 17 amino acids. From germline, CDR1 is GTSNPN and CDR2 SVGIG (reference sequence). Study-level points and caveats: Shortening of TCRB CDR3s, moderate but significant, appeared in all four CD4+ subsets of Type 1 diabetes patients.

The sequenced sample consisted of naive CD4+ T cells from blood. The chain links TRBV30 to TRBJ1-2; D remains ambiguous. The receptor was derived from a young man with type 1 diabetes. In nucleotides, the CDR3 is TGTGCCTGGAGTAGGAACTTCCGAGCCCTTTCCAACTATGGCTACACCTTC. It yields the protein CAWSRNFRALSNYGYTF.